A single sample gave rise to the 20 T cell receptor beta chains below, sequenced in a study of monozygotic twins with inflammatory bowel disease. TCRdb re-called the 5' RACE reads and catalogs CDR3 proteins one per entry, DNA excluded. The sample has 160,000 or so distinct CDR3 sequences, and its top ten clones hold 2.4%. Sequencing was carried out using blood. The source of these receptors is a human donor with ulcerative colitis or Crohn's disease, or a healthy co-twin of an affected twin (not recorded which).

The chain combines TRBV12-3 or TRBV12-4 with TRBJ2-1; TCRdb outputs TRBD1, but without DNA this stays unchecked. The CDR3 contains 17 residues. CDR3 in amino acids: CASSLLKGQGGYNEQFF.

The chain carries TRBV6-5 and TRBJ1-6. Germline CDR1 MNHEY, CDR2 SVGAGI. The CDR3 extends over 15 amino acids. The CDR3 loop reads CASSYSGRADSPLHF.

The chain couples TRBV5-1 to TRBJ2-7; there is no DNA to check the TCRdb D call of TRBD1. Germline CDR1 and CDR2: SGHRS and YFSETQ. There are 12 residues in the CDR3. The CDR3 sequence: CASSFQGGEQYF.

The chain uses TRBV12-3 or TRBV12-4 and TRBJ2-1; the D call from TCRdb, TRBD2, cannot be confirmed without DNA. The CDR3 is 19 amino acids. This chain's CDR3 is CASSLRTSGGLHRYNEQFF.

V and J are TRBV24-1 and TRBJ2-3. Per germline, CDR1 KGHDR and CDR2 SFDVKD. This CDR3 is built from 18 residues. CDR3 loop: CATSQPTRDLLSTDTQYF.

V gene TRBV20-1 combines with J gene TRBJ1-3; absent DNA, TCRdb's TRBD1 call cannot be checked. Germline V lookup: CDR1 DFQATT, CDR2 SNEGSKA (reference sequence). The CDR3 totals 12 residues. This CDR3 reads CSVMGAGNTIYF.

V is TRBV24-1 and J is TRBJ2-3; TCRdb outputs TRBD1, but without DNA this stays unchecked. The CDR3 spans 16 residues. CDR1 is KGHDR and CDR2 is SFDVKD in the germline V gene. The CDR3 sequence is CATSDPPGQGLDTQYF.

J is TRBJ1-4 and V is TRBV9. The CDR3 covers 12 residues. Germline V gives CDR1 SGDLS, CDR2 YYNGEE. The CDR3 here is CASSDDNEKLFF.

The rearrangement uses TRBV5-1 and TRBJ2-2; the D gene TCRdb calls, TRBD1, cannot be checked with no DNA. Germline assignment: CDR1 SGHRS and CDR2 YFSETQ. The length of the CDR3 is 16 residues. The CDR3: CASSRAGQRNTGELFF.

The CDR3 spells CASSSLGDPTDTQYF. The chain employs TRBV28 and TRBJ2-3; as DNA is missing, the TRBD2 call by TCRdb cannot be tested. The V gene's germline CDR1 is MDHEN and CDR2 SYDVKM. The CDR3 runs to 15 residues.

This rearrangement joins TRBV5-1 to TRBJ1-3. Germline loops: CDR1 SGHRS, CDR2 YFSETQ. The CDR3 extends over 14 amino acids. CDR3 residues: CASSLVGVGNTIYF.

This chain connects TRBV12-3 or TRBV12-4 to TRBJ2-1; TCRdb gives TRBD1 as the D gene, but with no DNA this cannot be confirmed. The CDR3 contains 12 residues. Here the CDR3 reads CASSLDRGRGFF.

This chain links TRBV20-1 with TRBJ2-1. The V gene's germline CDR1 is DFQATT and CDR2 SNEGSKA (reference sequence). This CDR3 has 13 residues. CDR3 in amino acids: CSAREDSYNEQFF.

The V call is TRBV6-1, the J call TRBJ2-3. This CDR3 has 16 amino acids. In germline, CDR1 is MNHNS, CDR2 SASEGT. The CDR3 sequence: CASSERERSSTDTQYF.

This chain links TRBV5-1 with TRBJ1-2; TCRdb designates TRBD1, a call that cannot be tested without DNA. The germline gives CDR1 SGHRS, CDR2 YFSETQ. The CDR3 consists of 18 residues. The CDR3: CASSLEPLRGRRNYGYTF.

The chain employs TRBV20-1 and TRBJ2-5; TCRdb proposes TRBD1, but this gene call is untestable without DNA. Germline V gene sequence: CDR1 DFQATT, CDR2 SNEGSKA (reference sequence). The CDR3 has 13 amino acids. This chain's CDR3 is CSAFRTGKETQYF.

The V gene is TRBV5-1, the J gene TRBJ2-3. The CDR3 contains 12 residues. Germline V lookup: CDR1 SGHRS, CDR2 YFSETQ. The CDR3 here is CASSSVGDTQYF.

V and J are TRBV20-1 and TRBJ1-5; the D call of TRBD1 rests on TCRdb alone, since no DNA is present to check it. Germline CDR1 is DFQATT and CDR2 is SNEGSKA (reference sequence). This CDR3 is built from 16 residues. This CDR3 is CSARDFRQGENQPQHF.

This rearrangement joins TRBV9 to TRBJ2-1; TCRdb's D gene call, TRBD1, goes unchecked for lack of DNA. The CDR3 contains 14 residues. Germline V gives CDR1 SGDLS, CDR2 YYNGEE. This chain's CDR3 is CASTSAVGGNEQFF.

CDR3 region: CASSIAGEVGYTF. The V and J genes are TRBV19 and TRBJ1-2. The CDR3 has 13 residues. Per germline, CDR1 LNHDA and CDR2 SQIVND (reference sequence).